The 3 T cell receptor beta chains presented below share a single source sample, sequenced in a study of T cell responses to AZD1222 COVID-19 vaccine. Assay used: immunoSEQ multiplex PCR; TCRdb lists only in-frame clones, some missing. The top ten clones hold less than 6% of a sample with approximately 100,000 clones, under 90% of them seen once. The sequencing here drew on peripheral blood, taken on day 0 of AZD1222 vaccination. The receptors here all came from an adult in good health.

This clone has just one count. Written as DNA, the CDR3 is TGTGCCAGCTCTCCCGACAGGTCGAACACTGAAGCTTTCTTT. Protein sequence: CASSPDRSNTEAFF. The chain links TRBV18 to TRBJ1-1, with a tentative D call TRBD1 (6 bases). Trimming shortened V by 6 bases and J by 1 base, and 12 bases separated the two germline ends. Per germline, CDR1 KGHSH and CDR2 LQKENI. The CDR3 extends over 14 amino acids.

The V call is TRBV15, the J call TRBJ1-2; 7 bases are a match to TRBD1. The CDR3 length is 16 residues. The J segment lost 4 bases and the V segment lost 0 bases, leaving 8 bases of the junction unmatched. Germline-derived CDR1 and CDR2 are LNHNV and YYDKDF (reference sequence). CDR3 amino acids: CATSRDSAGQRYGYTF. The CDR3, as DNA: TGTGCCACCAGCAGAGATTCGGCGGGACAGCGCTATGGCTACACCTTC.

J is TRBJ1-1 and V is TRBV4-3; 9 bases line up with TRBD1. The CDR3 contains 16 residues. Germline V gene lookup returns CDR1 LGHNA and CDR2 YSLEER. The J segment lost 5 bases and the V segment lost 0 bases, leaving 7 bases of the junction unmatched. In nucleotides, the CDR3 is TGCGCCAGCAGCCAAGAGCCGGGACAGGGAGGAACTGAAGCTTTCTTT. It specifies CASSQEPGQGGTEAFF.